A single sample is the source of the 13 T cell receptor beta chains below, sequenced in a study of cytomegalovirus exposure and HLA in healthy donors. PCR primers comprised 60 Vbeta and 13 Jbeta primers. Using immunoSEQ multiplex PCR, the repertoire was profiled, and TCRdb retains in-frame clones only, with some absent. The sample table includes 110,000 to 150,000 clones. Sequencing was done on a sample of PBMCs. All receptors come from a man between 35 and 55 years old in good health and CMV-seronegative.

The rearrangement links TRBV7-2 to TRBJ1-1; TRBD1 agrees at 7 bases. J was trimmed by 1 base and V by 6 bases; bases with no gene match: 2. Per germline, CDR1 SGHTA and CDR2 FQGNSA. The CDR3 totals 13 residues. CDR3 sequence (DNA): TGTGCCAGCAGACGACAGGGGAACACTGAAGCTTTCTTT. It encodes CASRRQGNTEAFF.

The V and J genes are TRBV9 and TRBJ2-3; 8 bases line up with TRBD2. The CDR3 spans 17 residues. CDR1 and CDR2 from the germline V gene are SGDLS and YYNGEE. V lost 0 bases and J lost 6; bases outside the gene matches: 12. CDR3 bases: TGTGCCAGCAGCGTAGGGCTAGCGGGTCCCCGGGGGGATACGCAGTATTTT. Its protein product is CASSVGLAGPRGDTQYF.

V usage is TRBV2 and J usage is TRBJ1-2; TRBD1 matches 10 bases. The CDR3 covers 14 residues. Germline V CDR1 and CDR2: SNHLY, FYNNEI. Trimming took 10 bases from V and 7 from J; bases not matched to a gene: 12. CDR3 region: CATAYGQGGGGYTF. CDR3 DNA sequence: TGTGCCACCGCATATGGACAGGGGGGGGGTGGCTACACCTTC.

The V gene is TRBV10-1, the J gene TRBJ1-4; 7 bases fit TRBD1. The CDR3 totals 16 residues. From germline, CDR1 is WNHNN and CDR2 SYGVQD (reference sequence). The ends lost 6 bases at V and 4 bases at J; junction bases unmatched: 11. CDR3 loop: CASRDRATGHNEKLFF. CDR3 nucleotides: TGCGCCAGCAGGGACCGGGCGACAGGGCATAATGAAAAACTGTTTTTT.

V and J are TRBV10-2 and TRBJ1-1; a weak D match, TRBD1 (5 bases). The length of the CDR3 is 14 residues. Trimming cost V 2 bases and J 3 bases, with 10 bases left between them. CDR1 WSHSY and CDR2 SAAADI come from the germline V gene. DNA of the CDR3: TGCGCCAGCAGTGAGCGGGGGGAGTACACTGAAGCTTTCTTT. Amino acid sequence: CASSERGEYTEAFF.

The chain combines TRBV9 with TRBJ2-7, with D possibly TRBD1 on 6 matching bases. Trimming left V 4 bases short and J 5 bases short, with 13 bases between. The germline V gene encodes CDR1 SGDLS and CDR2 YYNGEE. The length of the CDR3 is 13 residues. The CDR3 coding sequence is TGTGCCAGCAGCACAACAGGGCTCAACGAGCAGTACTTC. It yields the protein CASSTTGLNEQYF.

The V gene is TRBV7-8, the J gene TRBJ2-2, with TRBD2 matching 8 bases. V lost 2 bases and J lost 3; bases outside the gene matches: 8. This CDR3 has 17 amino acids. Germline loops: CDR1 SGHVS, CDR2 FQNEAQ. CDR3 sequence: CASSLIGGGPDTGELFF. The CDR3 bases are TGTGCCAGCAGCTTAATCGGGGGGGGGCCGGACACCGGGGAGCTGTTTTTT.

The V gene is TRBV5-1, the J gene TRBJ1-1; 9 positions agree with TRBD1. CDR1 SGHRS and CDR2 YFSETQ come from the germline V gene. Trimming at V came to 5 bases and at J to 9 bases, leaving 11 bases not matched to a gene. The CDR3 runs 14 residues. CDR3 residues: CASSTTPGQGQAFF. The CDR3 DNA follows: TGCGCCAGCAGTACGACACCGGGACAGGGCCAAGCTTTCTTT.

V and J are TRBV10-3 and TRBJ2-1; a possible D gene is TRBD1 (5 bases). In germline, CDR1 is ENHRY, CDR2 SYGVKD. This CDR3 comprises 15 residues. Trimming left V 5 bases short and J 0 bases short, with 11 bases between. In DNA form, the CDR3 reads TGTGCCATCAGTCGCAGGGAAAGCTCCTACAATGAGCAGTTCTTC. Translated: CAISRRESSYNEQFF.

The chain employs TRBV5-6 and TRBJ2-1; TRBD1 matches 7 bases. Germline V lookup: CDR1 SGHDT, CDR2 YYEEEE. V lost 0 bases to trimming and J lost 14 bases; unmatched junction nucleotides: 5. The CDR3 length is 12 residues. The chain's CDR3 is CASSLDRGLKFF. The CDR3 DNA reads as TGTGCCAGCAGCTTGGACAGGGGCCTTAAGTTCTTC.

The chain employs TRBV5-4 and TRBJ1-2; 7 bases match TRBD1. Germline values: CDR1 SGHNT, CDR2 YYREEE (reference sequence). This CDR3 has 15 residues. The trim removed 2 bases at V and 4 bases at J, leaving 8 bases unmatched. The CDR3 sequence is CASSLGQEPFYGYTF. CDR3 nucleotides: TGTGCCAGCAGCTTAGGACAGGAGCCCTTCTATGGCTACACCTTC.

The chain joins TRBV28 to TRBJ2-7, with TRBD2 matching over 10 bases. The trim removed 5 bases at V and 2 bases at J, leaving 3 bases unmatched. There are 14 residues in the CDR3. Germline values: CDR1 MDHEN, CDR2 SYDVKM. The CDR3 DNA sequence: TGTGCCAGCAGTCGTAGCGGGGGGACCTACGAGCAGTACTTC. It codes for CASSRSGGTYEQYF.

The chain's CDR3 is CASSPGPLNTEAFF. The CDR3 DNA reads TGTGCCAGCAGCCCAGGGCCCTTGAACACTGAAGCTTTCTTT. This chain uses TRBV13 with TRBJ1-1; D perhaps matches TRBD1 (5 bases). Trimming cost V 5 bases and J 0 bases, with 10 bases left between them. Germline CDR1 and CDR2: PRHDT and FYEKMQ (reference sequence). This CDR3 is 14 amino acids long.